Sequencing of this TCR beta chain was carried out in a study of blood T cell repertoires in COVID-19. Whole-study context: Sample material is recorded as cDNA or gDNA derived from T cells, B-cell-depleted T cells, or PBMCs.

This clone was observed a single time. Authors' processing steps: Using reference gene primer amplification, nucleated cell counts were estimated. Repertoires were generated with immunoSEQ multiplex PCR, while TCRdb's copy carries only in-frame clones and drops some. D and trimming were read from the DNA, whereas the V and J calls and clone size are those reported in that table. The table records a few hundred thousand clones, approximately 88% of them present only once. CDR3 length equals 15 residues. Trimming at V came to 0 bases and at J to 4 bases, leaving 4 bases not matched to a gene. Germline V gene lookup returns CDR1 LGHNA and CDR2 YNFKEQ. The study drew participants aged roughly 18 to 89 years from 20 to 30 US areas. Assignment of participants to cohorts was predicated upon participant-reported clinical history.

This clonotype was obtained from a woman in her thirties or forties with acute COVID-19. The specimen sequenced was PBMCs or T cells enriched from blood (not recorded which). The rearrangement uses TRBV4-2 and TRBJ1-2, with 8 bases lining up with TRBD1. CDR3 DNA: TGTGCCAGCAGCCAAGATCAGGGGGCGAGCTATGGCTACACCTTC. Its translation: CASSQDQGASYGYTF.